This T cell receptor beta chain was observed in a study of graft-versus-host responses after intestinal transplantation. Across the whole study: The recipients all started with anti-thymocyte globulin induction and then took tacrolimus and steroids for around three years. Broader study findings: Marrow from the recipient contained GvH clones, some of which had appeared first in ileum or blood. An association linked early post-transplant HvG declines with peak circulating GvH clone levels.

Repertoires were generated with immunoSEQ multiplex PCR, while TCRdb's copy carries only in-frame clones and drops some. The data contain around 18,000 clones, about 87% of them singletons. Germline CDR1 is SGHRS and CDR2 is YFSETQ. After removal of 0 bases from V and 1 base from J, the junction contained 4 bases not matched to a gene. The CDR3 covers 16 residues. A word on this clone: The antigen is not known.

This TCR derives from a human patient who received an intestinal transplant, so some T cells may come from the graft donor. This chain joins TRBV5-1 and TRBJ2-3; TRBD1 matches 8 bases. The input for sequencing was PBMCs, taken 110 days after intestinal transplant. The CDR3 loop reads CASSLAGTGRTDTQYF. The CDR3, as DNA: TGCGCCAGCAGCTTGGCCGGGACAGGCCGCACAGATACGCAGTATTTT.